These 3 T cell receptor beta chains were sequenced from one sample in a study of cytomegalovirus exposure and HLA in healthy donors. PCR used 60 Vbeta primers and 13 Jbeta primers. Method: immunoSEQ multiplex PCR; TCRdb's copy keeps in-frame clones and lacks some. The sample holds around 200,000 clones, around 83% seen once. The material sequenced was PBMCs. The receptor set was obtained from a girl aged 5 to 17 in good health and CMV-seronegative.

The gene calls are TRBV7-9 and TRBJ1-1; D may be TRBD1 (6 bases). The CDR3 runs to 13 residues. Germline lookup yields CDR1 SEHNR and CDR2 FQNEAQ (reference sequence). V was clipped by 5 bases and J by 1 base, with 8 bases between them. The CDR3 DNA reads TGTGCCAGCAGCCGGGGACAGAACACTGAAGCTTTCTTT. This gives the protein CASSRGQNTEAFF.

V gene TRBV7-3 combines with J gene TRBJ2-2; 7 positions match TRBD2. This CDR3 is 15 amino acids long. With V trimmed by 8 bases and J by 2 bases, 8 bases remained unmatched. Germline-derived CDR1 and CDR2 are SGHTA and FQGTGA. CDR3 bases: TGTGCCAGCGGGCGGGGGACGCTTAACACCGGGGAGCTGTTTTTT. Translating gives CASGRGTLNTGELFF.

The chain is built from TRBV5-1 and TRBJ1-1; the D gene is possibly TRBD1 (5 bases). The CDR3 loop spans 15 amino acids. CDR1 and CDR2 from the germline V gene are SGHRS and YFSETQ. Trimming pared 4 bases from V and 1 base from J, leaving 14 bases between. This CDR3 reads CASSGQGLSNTEAFF. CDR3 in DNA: TGCGCCAGCAGCGGGCAGGGACTTTCGAACACTGAAGCTTTCTTT.